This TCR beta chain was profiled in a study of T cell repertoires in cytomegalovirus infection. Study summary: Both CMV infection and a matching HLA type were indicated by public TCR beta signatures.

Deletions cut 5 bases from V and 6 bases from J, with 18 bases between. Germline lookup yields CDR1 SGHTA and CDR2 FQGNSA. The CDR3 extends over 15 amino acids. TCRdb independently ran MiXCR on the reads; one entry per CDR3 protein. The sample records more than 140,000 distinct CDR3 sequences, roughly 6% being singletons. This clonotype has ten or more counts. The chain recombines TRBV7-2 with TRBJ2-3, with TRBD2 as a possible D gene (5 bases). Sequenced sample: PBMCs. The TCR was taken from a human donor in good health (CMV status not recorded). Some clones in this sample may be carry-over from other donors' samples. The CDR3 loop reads CASSPGIPLGDTQYF. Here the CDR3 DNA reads TGTGCCAGCAGCCCCGGGATCCCCCTGGGGGATACGCAGTATTTT.